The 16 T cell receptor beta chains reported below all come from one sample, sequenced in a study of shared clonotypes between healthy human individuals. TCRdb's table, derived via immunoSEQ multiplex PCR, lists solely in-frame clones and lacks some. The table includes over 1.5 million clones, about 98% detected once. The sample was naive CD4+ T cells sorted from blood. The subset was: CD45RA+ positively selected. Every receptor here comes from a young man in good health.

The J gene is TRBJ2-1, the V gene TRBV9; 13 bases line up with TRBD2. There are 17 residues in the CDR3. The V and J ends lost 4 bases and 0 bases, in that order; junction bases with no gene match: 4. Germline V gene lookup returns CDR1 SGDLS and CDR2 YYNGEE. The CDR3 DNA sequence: TGTGCCAGCAGCATTCGGACTAGCGGGGGCTCCTACAATGAGCAGTTCTTC. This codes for CASSIRTSGGSYNEQFF.

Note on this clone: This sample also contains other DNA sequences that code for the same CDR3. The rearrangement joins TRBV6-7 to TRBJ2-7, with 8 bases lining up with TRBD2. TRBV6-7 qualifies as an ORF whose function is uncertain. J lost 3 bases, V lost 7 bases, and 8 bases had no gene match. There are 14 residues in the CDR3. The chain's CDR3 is CASIIRLASYEQYF. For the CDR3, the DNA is TGTGCCAGCATAATTAGACTAGCGAGCTACGAGCAGTACTTC.

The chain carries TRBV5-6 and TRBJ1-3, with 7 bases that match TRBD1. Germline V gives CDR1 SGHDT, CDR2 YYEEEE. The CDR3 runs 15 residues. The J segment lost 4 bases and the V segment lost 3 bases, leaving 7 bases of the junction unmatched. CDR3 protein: CASSSTGVSGNTIYF. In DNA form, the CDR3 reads TGTGCCAGCAGCTCTACAGGGGTCTCCGGAAACACCATATATTTT.

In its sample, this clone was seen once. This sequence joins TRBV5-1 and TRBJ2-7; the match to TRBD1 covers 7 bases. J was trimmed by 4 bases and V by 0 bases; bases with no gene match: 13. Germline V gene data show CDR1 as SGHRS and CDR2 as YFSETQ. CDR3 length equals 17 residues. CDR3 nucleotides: TGCGCCAGCAGCTTGGGGGCTCGAGACAGGGTGGTATACGAGCAGTACTTC. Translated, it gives CASSLGARDRVVYEQYF.

The CDR3 is CASSQQPKRGGGELFF. Written as DNA, the CDR3 is TGCGCCAGCAGCCAACAACCTAAACGGGGTGGCGGGGAGCTGTTTTTT. The rearrangement joins TRBV4-1 to TRBJ2-2; possibly TRBD2 for D (5 bases). V lost 2 bases and J 7 bases, leaving 17 bases between the germline ends. The CDR3 totals 16 residues. CDR1 and CDR2 (germline): MGHRA, YSYEKL.

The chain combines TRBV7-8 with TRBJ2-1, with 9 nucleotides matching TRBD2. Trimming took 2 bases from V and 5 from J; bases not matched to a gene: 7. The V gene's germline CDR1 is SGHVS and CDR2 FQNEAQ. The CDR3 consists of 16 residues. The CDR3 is CASSLRLREGNNEQFF. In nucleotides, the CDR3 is TGTGCCAGCAGCTTAAGACTGCGGGAGGGCAACAATGAGCAGTTCTTC.

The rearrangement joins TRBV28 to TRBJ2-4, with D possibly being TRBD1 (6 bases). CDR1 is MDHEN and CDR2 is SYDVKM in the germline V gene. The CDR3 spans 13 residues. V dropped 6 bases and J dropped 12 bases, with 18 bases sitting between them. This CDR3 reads CASRAQGLGNQYF. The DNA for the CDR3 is TGTGCCAGCAGGGCTCAGGGGTTGGGGAATCAGTACTTC.

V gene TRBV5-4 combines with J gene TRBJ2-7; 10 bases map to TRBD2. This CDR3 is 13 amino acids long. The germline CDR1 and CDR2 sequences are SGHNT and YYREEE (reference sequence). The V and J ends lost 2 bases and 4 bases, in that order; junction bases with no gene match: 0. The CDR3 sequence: CASSLLAGYEQYF. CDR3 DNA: TGTGCCAGCAGCTTACTAGCGGGATACGAGCAGTACTTC.

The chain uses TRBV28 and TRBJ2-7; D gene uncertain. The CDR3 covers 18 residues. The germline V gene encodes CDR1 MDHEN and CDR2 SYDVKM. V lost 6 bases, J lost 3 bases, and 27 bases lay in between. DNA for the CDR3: TGTGCCAGCAGGCCCACTCTCCGCCAACGCACAAAAGACTACGAGCAGTACTTC. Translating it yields CASRPTLRQRTKDYEQYF.

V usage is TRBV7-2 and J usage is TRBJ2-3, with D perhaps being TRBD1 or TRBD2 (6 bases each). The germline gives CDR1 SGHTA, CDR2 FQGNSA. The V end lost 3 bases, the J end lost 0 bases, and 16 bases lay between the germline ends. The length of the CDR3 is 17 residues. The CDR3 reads CASSFGARGASTDTQYF. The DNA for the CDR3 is TGTGCCAGCAGCTTTGGGGCGAGGGGGGCTAGCACAGATACGCAGTATTTT.

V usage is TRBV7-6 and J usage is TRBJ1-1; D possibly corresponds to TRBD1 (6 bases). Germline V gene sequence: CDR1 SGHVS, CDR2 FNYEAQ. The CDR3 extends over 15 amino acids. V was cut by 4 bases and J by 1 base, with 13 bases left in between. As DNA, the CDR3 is TGTGCCAGCAGCTCACGCCCGACAGGGAACACTGAAGCTTTCTTT. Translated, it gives CASSSRPTGNTEAFF.

The CDR3: CASSMMLNIQAIGANVLTF. DNA for the CDR3: TGTGCCAGTAGTATGATGCTCAACATACAGGCTATTGGGGCCAACGTCCTGACTTTC. V usage is TRBV19 and J usage is TRBJ2-6; the D gene is possibly TRBD1 (5 bases). There are 19 residues in the CDR3. Germline CDR1 reads LNHDA; CDR2 reads SQIVND (reference sequence). Trimming took 3 bases from V and 3 from J, leaving 21 bases between them.

CDR3 protein: CASSLVAGGSTDTQYF. CDR3 sequence (DNA): TGTGCCAGCAGCTTGGTAGCGGGAGGGTCGACAGATACGCAGTATTTT. V and J are TRBV5-4 and TRBJ2-3, with 11 positions matching TRBD2. Trimming removed 0 bases from V and 3 bases from J; junction bases left unmatched: 3. The CDR3 is made up of 16 amino acids. Germline V gene data show CDR1 as SGHNT and CDR2 as YYREEE (reference sequence). The full variable domain, its missing parts supplied by reference TRBV5-4 and TRBJ2-3, is ETGVTQSPTHLIKTRGQQVTLRCSSQSGHNTVSWYQQALGQGPQFIFQYYREEENGRGNFPPRFSGLQFPNYSSELNVNALELDDSALYLCASSLVAGGSTDTQYFGPGTRLTVL.

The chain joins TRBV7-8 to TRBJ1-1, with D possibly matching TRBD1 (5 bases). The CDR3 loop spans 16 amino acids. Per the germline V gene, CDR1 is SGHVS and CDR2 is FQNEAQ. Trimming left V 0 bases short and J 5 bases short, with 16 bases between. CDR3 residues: CASSLANPGGITEAFF. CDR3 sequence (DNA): TGTGCCAGCAGCTTAGCTAACCCGGGGGGAATAACTGAAGCTTTCTTT.

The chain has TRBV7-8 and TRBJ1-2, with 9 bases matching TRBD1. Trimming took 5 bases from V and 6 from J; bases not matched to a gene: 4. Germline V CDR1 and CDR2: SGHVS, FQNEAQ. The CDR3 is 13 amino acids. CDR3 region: CASSQTGGHGYTF. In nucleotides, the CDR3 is TGTGCCAGCAGCCAGACAGGGGGTCATGGCTACACCTTC.

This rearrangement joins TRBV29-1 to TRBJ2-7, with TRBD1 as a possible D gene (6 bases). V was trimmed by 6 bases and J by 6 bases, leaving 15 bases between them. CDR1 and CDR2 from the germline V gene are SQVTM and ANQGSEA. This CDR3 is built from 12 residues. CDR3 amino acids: CSVRQGIGEQYF. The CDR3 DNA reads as TGCAGCGTACGGCAGGGGATTGGCGAGCAGTACTTC.